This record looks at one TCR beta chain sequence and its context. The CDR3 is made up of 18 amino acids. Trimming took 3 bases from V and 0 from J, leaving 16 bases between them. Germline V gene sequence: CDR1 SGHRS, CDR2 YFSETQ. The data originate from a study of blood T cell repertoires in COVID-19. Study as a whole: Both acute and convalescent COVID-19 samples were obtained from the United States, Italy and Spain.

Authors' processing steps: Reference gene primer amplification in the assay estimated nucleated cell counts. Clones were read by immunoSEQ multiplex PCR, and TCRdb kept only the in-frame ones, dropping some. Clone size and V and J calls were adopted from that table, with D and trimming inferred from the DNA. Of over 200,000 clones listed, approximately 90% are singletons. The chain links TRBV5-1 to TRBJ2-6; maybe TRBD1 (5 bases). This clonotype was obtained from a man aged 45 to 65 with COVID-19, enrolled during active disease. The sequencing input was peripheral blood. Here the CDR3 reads CASSSTRTGVSGANVLTF. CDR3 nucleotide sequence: TGCGCCAGCAGCTCGACCCGAACAGGAGTCTCTGGGGCCAACGTCCTGACTTTC.